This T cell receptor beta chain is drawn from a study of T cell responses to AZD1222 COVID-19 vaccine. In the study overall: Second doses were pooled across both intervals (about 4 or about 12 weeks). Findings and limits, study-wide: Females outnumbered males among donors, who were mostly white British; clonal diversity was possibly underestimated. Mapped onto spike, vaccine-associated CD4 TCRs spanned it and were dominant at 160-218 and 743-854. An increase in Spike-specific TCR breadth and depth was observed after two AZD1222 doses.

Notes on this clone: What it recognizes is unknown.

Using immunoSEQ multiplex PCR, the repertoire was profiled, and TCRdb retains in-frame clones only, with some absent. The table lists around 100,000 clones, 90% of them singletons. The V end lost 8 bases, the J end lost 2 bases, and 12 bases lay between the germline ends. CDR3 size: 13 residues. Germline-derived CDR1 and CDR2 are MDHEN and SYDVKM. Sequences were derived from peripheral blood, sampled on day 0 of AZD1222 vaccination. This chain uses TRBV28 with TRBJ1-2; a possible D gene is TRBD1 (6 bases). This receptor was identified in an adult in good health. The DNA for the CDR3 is TGTGCCAGCGGACGGGGGGCGAACTATGGCTACACCTTC. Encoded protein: CASGRGANYGYTF.